This T cell receptor (beta chain) was documented in a study of neurological immune-mediated disorders. Study-level findings and limits: Expanded clones shared no identical CDR3 amino acid sequences across subjects, which suggested private TCR-beta repertoires in all groups. Phylogenetic grouping placed 18 of 34 multiple sclerosis patients' repertoires in one related-CDR3 cluster, a possible signature.

5'RACE employing 10-nucleotide random UMIs yielded the cDNA. Each CDR3 protein is one row after TCRdb ran MiXCR on the 5' RACE reads. The sample contains 55,000 or so distinct CDR3 sequences, about 4% of which appear only once. Unsorted libraries were generated from 2 million PBMCs held at -80 degrees C. This clonotype occurred many times. The antigen is not known. The V gene lost 3 bases and the J gene lost 0 bases, with 12 bases spanning the gap. The length of the CDR3 is 15 residues. Germline CDR1 reads DFQATT; CDR2 reads SNEGSKA (reference sequence). The receptor was derived from a man aged 45 to 65 with multiple sclerosis. The genes are TRBV20-1 and TRBJ2-4; a possible D gene is TRBD1 (6 bases). The source material was PBMCs. DNA for the CDR3: TGCAGTGCTAGTTTTGGACAGATAGCCAAAAACATTCAGTACTTC. Translated, it gives CSASFGQIAKNIQYF.